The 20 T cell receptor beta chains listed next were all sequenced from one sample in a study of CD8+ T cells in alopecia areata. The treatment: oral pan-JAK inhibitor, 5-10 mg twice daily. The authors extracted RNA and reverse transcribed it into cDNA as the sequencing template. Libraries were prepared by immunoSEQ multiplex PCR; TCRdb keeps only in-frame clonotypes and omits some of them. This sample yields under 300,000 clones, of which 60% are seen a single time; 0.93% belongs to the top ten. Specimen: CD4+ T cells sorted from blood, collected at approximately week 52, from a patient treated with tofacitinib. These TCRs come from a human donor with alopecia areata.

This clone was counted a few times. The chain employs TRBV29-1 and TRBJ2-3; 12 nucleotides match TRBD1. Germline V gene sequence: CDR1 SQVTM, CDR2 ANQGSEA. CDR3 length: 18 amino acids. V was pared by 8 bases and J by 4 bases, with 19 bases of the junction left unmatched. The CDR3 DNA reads TGCAGCATTAGAGGAAAACCGAGGGGACAGGGGGCGGCAGATACGCAGTATTTT. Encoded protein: CSIRGKPRGQGAADTQYF.

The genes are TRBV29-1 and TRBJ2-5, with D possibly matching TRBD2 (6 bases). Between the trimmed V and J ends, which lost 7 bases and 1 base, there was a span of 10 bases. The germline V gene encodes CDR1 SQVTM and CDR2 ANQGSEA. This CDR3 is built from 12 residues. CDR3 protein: CSGWDSQETQYF. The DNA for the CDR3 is TGCAGCGGTTGGGACTCCCAAGAGACCCAGTACTTC.

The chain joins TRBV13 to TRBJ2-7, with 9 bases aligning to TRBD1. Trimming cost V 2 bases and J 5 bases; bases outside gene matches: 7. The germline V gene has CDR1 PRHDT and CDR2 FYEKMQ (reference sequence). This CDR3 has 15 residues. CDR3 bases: TGTGCCAGCAGCTTACCCGGGACAGGGCGCCACGAGCAGTACTTC. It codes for CASSLPGTGRHEQYF.

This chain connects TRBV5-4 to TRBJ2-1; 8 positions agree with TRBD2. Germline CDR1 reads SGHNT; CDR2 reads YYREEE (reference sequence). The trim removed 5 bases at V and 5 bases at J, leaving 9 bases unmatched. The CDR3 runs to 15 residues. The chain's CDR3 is CASRSGTSRDNEQFF. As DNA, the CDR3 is TGTGCCAGCAGATCTGGGACTAGTCGAGACAATGAGCAGTTCTTC.

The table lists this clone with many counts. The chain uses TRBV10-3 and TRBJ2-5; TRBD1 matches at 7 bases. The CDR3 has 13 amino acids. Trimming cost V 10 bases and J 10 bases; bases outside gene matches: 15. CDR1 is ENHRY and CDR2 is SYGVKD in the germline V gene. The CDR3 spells CATRDRQVGGQYF. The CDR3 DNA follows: TGTGCCACCCGGGACAGACAAGTTGGCGGCCAGTACTTC.

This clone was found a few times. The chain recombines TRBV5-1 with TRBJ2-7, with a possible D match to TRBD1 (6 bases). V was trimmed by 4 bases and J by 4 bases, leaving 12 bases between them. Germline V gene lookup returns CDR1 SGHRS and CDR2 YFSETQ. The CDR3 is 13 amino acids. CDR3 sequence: CASSQDRIYEQYF. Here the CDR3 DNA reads TGCGCCAGCAGCCAAGACAGGATATACGAGCAGTACTTC.

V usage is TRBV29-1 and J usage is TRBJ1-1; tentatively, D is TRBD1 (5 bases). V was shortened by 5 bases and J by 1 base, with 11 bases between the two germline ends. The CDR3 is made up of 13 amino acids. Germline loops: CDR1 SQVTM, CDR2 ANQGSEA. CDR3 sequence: CSVLVQGNTEAFF. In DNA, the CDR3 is TGCAGCGTTCTAGTGCAGGGGAACACTGAAGCTTTCTTT.

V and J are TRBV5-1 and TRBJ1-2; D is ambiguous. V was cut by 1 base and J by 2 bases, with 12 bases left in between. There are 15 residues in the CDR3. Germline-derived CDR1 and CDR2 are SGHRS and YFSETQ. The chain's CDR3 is CASSLNSGLNYGYTF. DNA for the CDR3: TGCGCCAGCAGCTTGAACAGTGGATTGAACTATGGCTACACCTTC.

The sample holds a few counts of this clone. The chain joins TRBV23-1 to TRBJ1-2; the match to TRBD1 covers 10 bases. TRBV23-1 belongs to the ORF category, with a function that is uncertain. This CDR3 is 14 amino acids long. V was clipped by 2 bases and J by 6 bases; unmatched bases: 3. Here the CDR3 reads CASSQPTGGHGYTF. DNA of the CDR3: TGCGCCAGCAGTCAACCGACAGGGGGCCATGGCTACACCTTC.

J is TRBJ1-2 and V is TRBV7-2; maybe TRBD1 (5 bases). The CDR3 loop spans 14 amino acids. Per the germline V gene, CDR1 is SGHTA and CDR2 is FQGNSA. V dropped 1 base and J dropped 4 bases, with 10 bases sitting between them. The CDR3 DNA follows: TGTGCCAGCAGCTTAGGCTTCGGGACCTATGGCTACACCTTC. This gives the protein CASSLGFGTYGYTF.

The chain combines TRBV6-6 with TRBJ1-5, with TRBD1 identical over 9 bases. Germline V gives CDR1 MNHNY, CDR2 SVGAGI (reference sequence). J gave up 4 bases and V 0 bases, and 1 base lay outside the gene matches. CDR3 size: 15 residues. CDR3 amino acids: CASSYSTGGNQPQHF. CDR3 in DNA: TGTGCCAGCAGTTACTCGACAGGGGGAAATCAGCCCCAGCATTTT.

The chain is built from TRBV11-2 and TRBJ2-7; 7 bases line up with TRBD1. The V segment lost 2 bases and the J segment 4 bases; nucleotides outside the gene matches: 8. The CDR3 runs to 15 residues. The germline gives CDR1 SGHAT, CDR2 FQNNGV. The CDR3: CASSLQAGGLYEQYF. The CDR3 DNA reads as TGTGCCAGCAGCTTACAGGCAGGGGGTTTGTACGAGCAGTACTTC.

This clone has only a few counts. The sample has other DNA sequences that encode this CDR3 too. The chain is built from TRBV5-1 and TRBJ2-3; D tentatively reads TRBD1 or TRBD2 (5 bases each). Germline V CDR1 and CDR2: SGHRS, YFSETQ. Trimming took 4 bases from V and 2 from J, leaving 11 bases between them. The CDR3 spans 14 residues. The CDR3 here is CASSPGAPTDTQYF. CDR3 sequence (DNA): TGCGCCAGCAGCCCCGGGGCTCCCACAGATACGCAGTATTTT.

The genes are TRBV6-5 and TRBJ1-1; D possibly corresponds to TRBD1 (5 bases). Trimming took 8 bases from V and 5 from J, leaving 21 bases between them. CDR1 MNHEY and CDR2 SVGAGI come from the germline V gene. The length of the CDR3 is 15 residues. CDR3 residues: CASGLLWGGITEAFF. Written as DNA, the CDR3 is TGTGCCAGCGGACTCTTATGGGGGGGGATTACTGAAGCTTTCTTT.

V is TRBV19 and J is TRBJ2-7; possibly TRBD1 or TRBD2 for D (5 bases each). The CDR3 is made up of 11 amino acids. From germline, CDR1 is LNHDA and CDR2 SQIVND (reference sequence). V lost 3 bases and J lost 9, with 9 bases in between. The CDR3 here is CASSMGDRQYF. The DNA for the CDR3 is TGTGCCAGTAGTATGGGGGACCGGCAGTACTTC.

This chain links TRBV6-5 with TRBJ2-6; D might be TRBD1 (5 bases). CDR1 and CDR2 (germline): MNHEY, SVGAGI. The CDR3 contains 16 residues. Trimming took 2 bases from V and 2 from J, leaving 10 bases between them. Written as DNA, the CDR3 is TGTGCCAGCAGTTACCGCGGCAGGGCTGGGGCCAACGTCCTGACTTTC. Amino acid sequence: CASSYRGRAGANVLTF.

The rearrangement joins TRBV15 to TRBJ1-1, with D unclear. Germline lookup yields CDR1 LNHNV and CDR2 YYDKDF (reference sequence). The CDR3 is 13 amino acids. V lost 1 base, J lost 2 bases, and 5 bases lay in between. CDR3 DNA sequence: TGTGCCACCAGCAGAGTCATAAACACTGAAGCTTTCTTT. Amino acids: CATSRVINTEAFF.

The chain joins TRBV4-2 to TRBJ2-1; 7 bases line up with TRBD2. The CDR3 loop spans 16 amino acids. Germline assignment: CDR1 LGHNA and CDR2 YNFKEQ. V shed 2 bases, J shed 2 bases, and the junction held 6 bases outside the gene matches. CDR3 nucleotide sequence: TGTGCCAGCAGCCAATTTAGCGGGTTGGCCTACAATGAGCAGTTCTTC. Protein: CASSQFSGLAYNEQFF.

CDR3 region: CASSRNPREEAFF. The CDR3, as DNA: TGTGCCAGCAGCCGGAATCCCAGGGAGGAAGCTTTCTTT. The rearrangement links TRBV11-1 to TRBJ1-1, with a tentative D call TRBD1 (5 bases). Trimming removed 5 bases from V and 8 bases from J, with 15 bases in between. The CDR3 contains 13 residues. Germline assignment: CDR1 SGHAT and CDR2 FQDESV (reference sequence).

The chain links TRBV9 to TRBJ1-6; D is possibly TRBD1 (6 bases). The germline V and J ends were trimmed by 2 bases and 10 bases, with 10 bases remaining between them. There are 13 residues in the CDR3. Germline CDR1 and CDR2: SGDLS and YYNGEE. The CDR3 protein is CASSVRGNSPLHF. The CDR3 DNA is TGTGCCAGCAGCGTCAGGGGAAACTCACCCCTCCACTTT.